These T cell receptor beta chains were read from a single sample in a study of T cells after posttransplantation cyclophosphamide. Some clones are missing from TCRdb's copy, which holds only in-frame ones; the method was immunoSEQ multiplex PCR. The data show tens of thousands of clones, about 86% seen once. Sequenced sample: PBMCs. Receptors originate from a man under 40 with a blood cancer, CMV-positive, and with a related stem cell donor. CDR3s include the opening cysteine and the closing phenylalanine or tryptophan. The D gene is left open where the match is weak. Rows give clone size only sometimes, using once, few, many, or a class for an expanded clone.

>NA|TRBD1|TRBV30
CAWSAQGGQPQHF
>NA|TRBD1|TRBV5-1
CASHPGQGGPDQPQHF
>NA|TRBD1|TRBV5-4
CASSFGTAFNEQFF
>NA|TRBD1|TRBV7-6
CASSPETGWTEAFF
>NA|NA|TRBV10-3
CAISERLAGTQYF
>NA|TRBD2|TRBV5-1
CASSRSGTYEQYF
>NA|NA|TRBV11-2
CASSLYPGVYEQHF
>NA|NA|TRBV9
CASSVDVSETQYF
>few|TRBD1|TRBV25-1
CASSGQGAAYGYTF
>NA|NA|TRBV5-1
CASSTDQETQYF
>NA|NA|TRBV6-5
CASSYLWGGGTEAFF
>once|TRBD1|TRBV7-2
CASSTGQVGYTF
>once|NA|TRBV7-2
CASSYGLKETQYF
>NA|TRBD2|TRBV29-1
CSVAAGVAGEQFF
>NA|TRBD1|TRBV18
CASSELTTGTGGETQYF
>NA|TRBD2|TRBV11-3
CASSLRLASYNEQFF
>NA|NA|TRBV28
CASSPPNRYGYTF
>NA|NA|TRBV9
CASSVGIGERNTEAFF
>NA|TRBD2|TRBV5-1
CASSPGLATYEQYF
>once|NA|TRBV6-1
CASMRQGDQPQHF